Each of the 9 T cell receptor beta chains below was sequenced from the same sample in a study of identical twins. One entry per CDR3 protein results from TCRdb running MiXCR on the 5' RACE reads. The data hold hundreds of thousands of distinct CDR3 sequences, with approximately 21% observed a single time. These same records also appear under a second study, on T cells expressing NK-cell markers.

Material: PBMCs. These receptors were taken from a young woman in good health.

This clonotype occurred a few times. The chain links TRBV7-2 to TRBJ1-5; D not certain. In germline, CDR1 is SGHTA, CDR2 FQGNSA. This CDR3 region has 16 residues. V was pared by 1 base and J by 1 base, with 11 bases between. CDR3 region: CASSLVLGQSNQPQHF. As DNA, the CDR3 is TGTGCCAGCAGCTTAGTTCTCGGGCAGAGCAATCAGCCCCAGCATTTT.

The gene calls are TRBV12-5 and TRBJ2-1; D is perhaps TRBD2 (5 bases). The CDR3 totals 15 residues. The V and J ends lost 7 bases and 0 bases respectively, with 13 bases between them. Per the germline V gene, CDR1 is LGHNT and CDR2 is FRNRAP. The CDR3 protein is CASVIMGSSYNEQFF. The CDR3, as DNA: TGTGCTAGTGTCATAATGGGGAGCTCCTACAATGAGCAGTTCTTC.

This clonotype was observed at least ten times. The chain links TRBV5-1 to TRBJ2-3; weak D call: TRBD2 (5 bases). Trimming left V 5 bases short and J 8 bases short, with 12 bases between. The CDR3 runs to 12 residues. Germline V gene sequence: CDR1 SGHRS, CDR2 YFSETQ. CDR3 amino acids: CASSADYATQYF. CDR3 sequence (DNA): TGCGCCAGCAGTGCCGACTACGCTACGCAGTATTTT.

The V and J genes are TRBV12-3 or TRBV12-4 and TRBJ2-7; 8 bases are shared with TRBD1. The V segment lost 6 bases and the J segment 6 bases; nucleotides outside the gene matches: 7. The CDR3 spans 13 residues. CDR3 residues: CASRGDRGGEQYF. The CDR3 region has the DNA TGTGCCAGCAGGGGCGACAGGGGAGGCGAGCAGTACTTC.

The chain is built from TRBV12-3 or TRBV12-4 and TRBJ1-4; TRBD1 is a possible D gene (6 bases). Trimming removed 2 bases at V and 6 bases at J, with 13 bases between. The CDR3 loop spans 15 amino acids. The CDR3 sequence is CASSLRTGGDEKLFF. The CDR3 bases are TGTGCCAGCAGTTTACGAACGGGGGGCGATGAAAAACTGTTTTTT.

This sequence joins TRBV24-1 and TRBJ2-7; no reliable D call. V lost 3 bases and J lost 3, with 8 bases in between. The CDR3 loop spans 13 amino acids. In germline, CDR1 is KGHDR, CDR2 SFDVKD. The CDR3 nucleotides are TGTGCCACCAGTGATCACCAGGACTACGAGCAGTACTTC. Residues: CATSDHQDYEQYF.

This clonotype was counted a few times. V and J are TRBV7-2 and TRBJ2-1; TRBD1 matches at 9 bases. The CDR3 is 15 residues long. V shed 7 bases and J 4 bases; nucleotides not matched to a gene: 8. The germline V gene encodes CDR1 SGHTA and CDR2 FQGNSA. CDR3 loop: CASTQRDRAYNEQFF. The CDR3 coding sequence is TGTGCCAGCACCCAACGGGACAGGGCTTACAATGAGCAGTTCTTC. The variable domain in full, completed from reference TRBV7-2 and TRBJ2-1, reads GAGVSQSPSNKVTEKGKDVELRCDPISGHTALYWYRQSLGQGLEFLIYFQGNSAPDKSGLPSDRFSAERTGGSVSTLTIQRTQQEDSAVYLCASTQRDRAYNEQFFGPGTRLTVL.

This clonotype was seen a few times. The rearrangement links TRBV27 to TRBJ2-2; possible D gene TRBD2, 5 bases. The length of the CDR3 is 16 residues. CDR1 and CDR2 (germline): MNHEY, SMNVEV (reference sequence). With 3 bases removed from V and 0 bases from J, the gap between germline ends came to 11 bases. The CDR3 loop is CASSFEGRANTGELFF. The CDR3 nucleotides read TGTGCCAGCAGTTTCGAGGGCCGCGCGAACACCGGGGAGCTGTTTTTT.

This clonotype was counted only a few times. CDR3 in amino acids: CSVAVRGSLSGTGELFF. CDR3 sequence (DNA): TGCAGCGTTGCGGTCCGCGGGTCTCTTTCGGGCACCGGGGAGCTGTTTTTT. The chain couples TRBV29-1 to TRBJ2-2; tentative D call: TRBD2 (5 bases). Trimming took 4 bases from V and 4 from J, leaving 22 bases between them. CDR3 length: 17 residues. Germline-derived CDR1 and CDR2 are SQVTM and ANQGSEA.